The 27 T cell receptor beta chains listed next were all sequenced from one sample in a study of T cell clones after liver transplantation. Sequencing used immunoSEQ multiplex PCR; TCRdb keeps in-frame clones, though not all of them. The data hold tens of thousands of clones, with approximately 80% observed a single time. Here the sequenced sample was CD8+ T cells from blood, taken roughly 56 months after liver transplant. These TCRs come from a human patient who received a liver transplant. Some T cells may be graft donor cells.

This chain uses TRBV6-1 with TRBJ2-4; 8 bases fit TRBD1. The CDR3 runs 19 residues. The junction had 12 bases not matched to a gene; V was cut back by 2 bases and J by 0 bases. The germline CDR1 and CDR2 sequences are MNHNS and SASEGT. This CDR3 reads CASSEQGQVVELAKNIQYF. CDR3 coding DNA: TGTGCCAGCAGTGAACAGGGACAGGTTGTCGAGTTAGCCAAAAACATTCAGTACTTC.

This clone appeared a few times. V usage is TRBV5-5 and J usage is TRBJ2-7, with no clear D. Germline values: CDR1 SGHKS, CDR2 YYEKEE (reference sequence). This CDR3 spans 14 amino acids. The V end lost 0 bases, the J end lost 7 bases, and 14 bases lay between the germline ends. In DNA, the CDR3 is TGTGCCAGCAGCTTGGAAGTCGGATTTTTGGAGCAGTACTTC. Translating gives CASSLEVGFLEQYF.

V usage is TRBV27 and J usage is TRBJ2-7; D may be TRBD1 (6 bases). With 3 bases removed from V and 1 base from J, the gap between germline ends came to 7 bases. CDR3 length equals 13 residues. Germline V gene lookup returns CDR1 MNHEY and CDR2 SMNVEV (reference sequence). CDR3 bases: TGTGCCAGCAGTTTCCAGGGGTCCTACGAGCAGTACTTC. Protein product: CASSFQGSYEQYF.

The chain employs TRBV7-3 and TRBJ1-6, with D possibly matching TRBD1 (6 bases). Germline V gene lookup returns CDR1 SGHTA and CDR2 FQGTGA. This CDR3 has 16 amino acids. The V and J ends lost 5 bases and 7 bases respectively, with 18 bases between them. The DNA for the CDR3 is TGTGCCAGCAGCCCTCTTCCAGGGGTGGGGAATTCACCCCTCCACTTT. This codes for CASSPLPGVGNSPLHF.

The V gene is TRBV1, the J gene TRBJ2-7; the DNA was not used to check the table's D call, TRBD2. TRBV1 is described as a pseudogene. The CDR3 extends over 14 amino acids. The CDR3 here is CTSSGGGQTYEQYF. CDR3 coding DNA: TGCACCAGCAGCGGGGGGGGGCAGACCTACGAGCAGTACTTC.

This chain uses TRBV6-5 with TRBJ2-7; 9 nucleotides align to TRBD1. There are 14 residues in the CDR3. CDR1 and CDR2 from the germline V gene are MNHEY and SVGAGI. V shed 0 bases, J shed 3 bases, and the junction held 0 bases outside the gene matches. CDR3 loop: CASSYSTGGYEQYF. CDR3 DNA sequence: TGTGCCAGCAGTTACTCGACAGGGGGCTACGAGCAGTACTTC.

Only one count was recorded for this clone. This chain joins TRBV28 and TRBJ2-4; TRBD1 aligns across 7 bases. The ends lost 3 bases at V and 0 bases at J; junction bases unmatched: 11. This CDR3 spans 18 amino acids. Germline CDR1 MDHEN, CDR2 SYDVKM. The CDR3 nucleotides read TGTGCCAGCAGTTTTCCTTTTGGGGACAGCGTAGCCAAAAACATTCAGTACTTC. It specifies CASSFPFGDSVAKNIQYF.

The chain has TRBV7-6 and TRBJ1-1; 9 bases match TRBD1. The CDR3 spans 15 residues. Unmatched junction bases numbered 8, after V lost 5 bases and J lost 4 bases. Germline V CDR1 and CDR2: SGHVS, FNYEAQ. This CDR3 reads CASSPGTGWGTEAFF. CDR3 DNA: TGTGCCAGCAGCCCCGGGACAGGGTGGGGCACTGAAGCTTTCTTT.

The rearrangement joins TRBV15 to TRBJ2-7, with 7 bases lining up with TRBD1. J was trimmed by 4 bases and V by 6 bases; bases with no gene match: 12. Germline V CDR1 and CDR2: LNHNV, YYDKDF (reference sequence). The CDR3 has 15 amino acids. Here the CDR3 reads CATRNTSTGVYEQYF. In nucleotides, the CDR3 is TGTGCCACCAGGAACACTAGTACAGGGGTGTACGAGCAGTACTTC.

In this sample, this clone turned up once. The J gene is TRBJ2-3, the V gene TRBV4-2; 10 bases agree with TRBD2. The CDR3 contains 17 residues. Germline V CDR1 and CDR2: LGHNA, YNFKEQ. Trimming took 1 base from V and 2 from J; bases not matched to a gene: 6. The CDR3 region is CASSQGVLAGPTDTQYF. The CDR3 bases are TGTGCCAGCAGCCAAGGTGTACTAGCGGGGCCCACAGATACGCAGTATTTT.

This chain uses TRBV6-6 with TRBJ2-7, with D tentatively TRBD2 (7 bases). This CDR3 is 15 amino acids long. CDR1 is MNHNY and CDR2 is SVGAGI in the germline V gene (reference sequence). V was trimmed by 0 bases and J by 6 bases, leaving 15 bases between them. CDR3 sequence reads: CASSYSPGRGGEQYF. Here the CDR3 DNA reads TGTGCCAGCAGTTACTCGCCAGGGAGGGGGGGCGAGCAGTACTTC.

In this sample, this clone turned up a few times. This sequence joins TRBV7-9 and TRBJ1-5; 7 bases line up with TRBD1. The trim removed 5 bases at V and 4 bases at J, leaving 2 bases unmatched. Germline values: CDR1 SEHNR, CDR2 FQNEAQ (reference sequence). This CDR3 region has 13 residues. CDR3 region: CASSRQGNQPQHF. The CDR3 coding sequence is TGTGCCAGCAGCCGACAGGGTAATCAGCCCCAGCATTTT.

In this sample, this clone is medium-sized. This chain joins TRBV27 and TRBJ1-4, with D possibly TRBD1 on 5 matching bases. The CDR3 runs to 17 residues. V dropped 5 bases and J dropped 8 bases, with 24 bases sitting between them. CDR1 and CDR2 (germline): MNHEY, SMNVEV (reference sequence). CDR3: CASSPNTLTALREKLFF. CDR3 in DNA: TGTGCCAGCAGTCCGAACACTCTGACAGCCCTCCGGGAAAAACTGTTTTTT.

In this sample, this clone turned up once. This chain's CDR3 is CASSGNSGGAYEQYF. The CDR3 coding sequence is TGTGCCAGCAGTGGGAACTCCGGGGGGGCTTACGAGCAGTACTTC. The genes are TRBV2 and TRBJ2-7; 8 bases align to TRBD2. This CDR3 spans 15 amino acids. V was pared by 4 bases and J by 4 bases, with 9 bases of the junction left unmatched. Germline CDR1 SNHLY, CDR2 FYNNEI.

The genes are TRBV27 and TRBJ2-1; D not certain. Trimming removed 4 bases at V and 2 bases at J, with 15 bases between. This CDR3 is 16 amino acids long. Per the germline V gene, CDR1 is MNHEY and CDR2 is SMNVEV (reference sequence). DNA for the CDR3: TGTGCCAGCAGTTCCTCAACAGAGCTCCCCTACAATGAGCAGTTCTTC. The encoded protein is CASSSSTELPYNEQFF.

This clone has just a few counts. The chain is built from TRBV9 and TRBJ2-2; no firm D call. Between the trimmed V and J ends, which lost 3 bases and 7 bases, there was a span of 7 bases. This CDR3 has 12 residues. The germline V gene encodes CDR1 SGDLS and CDR2 YYNGEE. Here the CDR3 DNA reads TGTGCCAGCAGCGATCATAGCGGGGAGCTGTTTTTT. It yields the protein CASSDHSGELFF. The full variable domain, completed using reference TRBV9 and TRBJ2-2, is DSGVTQTPKHLITATGQRVTLRCSPRSGDLSVYWYQQSLDQGLQFLIQYYNGEERAKGNILERFSAQQFPDLHSELNLSSLELGDSALYFCASSDHSGELFFGEGSRLTVL.

The chain couples TRBV7-3 to TRBJ2-3; D unclear. CDR1 is SGHTA, CDR2 FQGTGA, per germline. This CDR3 contains 15 residues. V lost 1 base and J lost 3, with 11 bases in between. The CDR3 spells CASSLMGRPTDTQYF. The CDR3 coding sequence is TGTGCCAGCAGCTTAATGGGCAGACCAACAGATACGCAGTATTTT. Full variable domain (remainder filled in from reference TRBV7-3 and TRBJ2-3): GAGVSQTPSNKVTEKGKYVELRCDPISGHTALYWYRQSLGQGPEFLIYFQGTGAADDSGLPNDRFFAVRPEGSVSTLKIQRTERGDSAVYLCASSLMGRPTDTQYFGPGTRLTVL.

This rearrangement joins TRBV5-8 to TRBJ2-7; TRBD1 aligns across 8 bases. The CDR3 is 14 amino acids. The germline gives CDR1 SGHTS, CDR2 YDEGEE. With 4 bases clipped from V and 0 bases from J, the junction kept 3 bases outside the gene matches. Here the CDR3 DNA reads TGTGCCAGCAGCCCCGGGACAGGCTCCTACGAGCAGTACTTC. This encodes CASSPGTGSYEQYF.

This clone has a handful of counts. The V gene is TRBV6-1, the J gene TRBJ1-4; D unresolved. With 7 bases removed from V and 2 bases from J, the gap between germline ends came to 8 bases. The germline V gene encodes CDR1 MNHNS and CDR2 SASEGT. There are 13 residues in the CDR3. DNA for the CDR3: TGTGCCAGCAACATGGACACTAATGAAAAACTGTTTTTT. It translates to CASNMDTNEKLFF.

The CDR3 DNA reads TGTGCCAGCAGCTTAGCGGGGGGGCGGGCAGATACGCAGTATTTT. Translating gives CASSLAGGRADTQYF. The J gene is TRBJ2-3, the V gene TRBV7-6, with TRBD2 as a possible D gene (7 bases). V lost 0 bases to trimming and J lost 4 bases, with 11 bases between them. Looked up from germline, CDR1 is SGHVS and CDR2 is FNYEAQ. The CDR3 is 15 amino acids.

The chain has TRBV7-3 and TRBJ2-5; D might be TRBD2 (7 bases). This CDR3 has 13 amino acids. The V end lost 5 bases, the J end lost 4 bases, and 11 bases lay between the germline ends. Germline CDR1 is SGHTA and CDR2 is FQGTGA. CDR3: CASSAGARETQYF. The CDR3 coding sequence is TGTGCCAGCAGCGCGGGGGCTCGAGAGACCCAGTACTTC.

Only a few counts were recorded for this clone. The CDR3 is CASTDPGQGRTEAFF. CDR3 nucleotides: TGTGCCAGCACTGACCCCGGACAGGGGAGGACTGAAGCTTTCTTT. V gene TRBV28 combines with J gene TRBJ1-1; 9 bases align to TRBD1. The CDR3 covers 15 residues. The V gene's germline CDR1 is MDHEN and CDR2 SYDVKM. The V segment lost 7 bases and the J segment 5 bases; nucleotides outside the gene matches: 11.

The rearrangement links TRBV6-1 to TRBJ2-3; 10 bases line up with TRBD1. V was pared by 8 bases and J by 2 bases, with 1 base of the junction left unmatched. Looked up from germline, CDR1 is MNHNS and CDR2 is SASEGT. CDR3 length: 13 residues. The CDR3 is CASGTGDTDTQYF. CDR3 nucleotides: TGTGCCAGCGGGACAGGGGACACAGATACGCAGTATTTT.

This clone was counted a single time. The chain joins TRBV5-1 to TRBJ2-3, with 16 bases identical to TRBD2. The J segment lost 0 bases and the V segment lost 4 bases, leaving 11 bases of the junction unmatched. Germline values: CDR1 SGHRS, CDR2 YFSETQ. The CDR3 is made up of 20 amino acids. CDR3 DNA: TGCGCCAGCAGCGGGCTGCCGGGACTAGCGGGGGGGACTAGCACAGATACGCAGTATTTT. Amino acids: CASSGLPGLAGGTSTDTQYF.

The chain has TRBV19 and TRBJ2-2; D not certain. The ends were cut back, 3 bases at V and 2 bases at J, with 7 bases in the middle. The CDR3 has 14 residues. From germline, CDR1 is LNHDA and CDR2 SQIVND (reference sequence). Here the CDR3 DNA reads TGTGCCAGTAGTATGGTCGGAAACACCGGGGAGCTGTTTTTT. Its protein product is CASSMVGNTGELFF.

The gene calls are TRBV10-3 and TRBJ1-1; unclear D gene. Trimming took 4 bases from V and 1 from J, leaving 7 bases between them. There are 13 residues in the CDR3. CDR1 and CDR2 (germline): ENHRY, SYGVKD. The CDR3 region is CAISARKNTEAFF. The CDR3 DNA reads as TGTGCCATCAGTGCTAGGAAGAACACTGAAGCTTTCTTT.

This chain uses TRBV7-2 with TRBJ1-1, with D maybe TRBD1 (5 bases). Germline V CDR1 and CDR2: SGHTA, FQGNSA. V was shortened by 1 base and J by 1 base, with 13 bases between the two germline ends. This CDR3 contains 16 residues. CDR3 bases: TGTGCCAGCAGCTTAGATCCACGGGGCGCGAACACTGAAGCTTTCTTT. Amino acid sequence: CASSLDPRGANTEAFF.